This is a list of T cell receptor beta chains from one sample in a study of blood T cell repertoires in COVID-19. Method: immunoSEQ multiplex PCR; TCRdb's copy keeps in-frame clones and lacks some. The data hold fewer than 80,000 clones, with 80% to 95% observed a single time. Sequenced: peripheral blood. The receptors were gathered from a human donor in a cohort sampled during active COVID-19. The CDR3 runs from the conserved cysteine through the conserved F or W. A D gene is named only where the DNA matches it firmly. Part of the rows lack a size; the others show once, few, many or a class for expanded clones.

>TRBD2|15|TRBJ2-3|-|TRBV28
TGTGCCAGCACCCAACCGGGACTAGGCACAGATACGCAGTATTTT
CASTQPGLGTDTQYF
>-|13|TRBJ1-3|-|TRBV19
TGTGCCAGTAATGAACGACTTGGAAACACCATATATTTT
CASNERLGNTIYF
>-|15|TRBJ2-1|-|TRBV11-2
TGTGCCAGCAGCCCGAAGACAGCGGGCCTTTTTGAGCAGTTCTTC
CASSPKTAGLFEQFF
>-|16|TRBJ2-2|-|TRBV7-2
TGTGCCAGCAGCGTGGTCGGGAGCGTTTGGACCGGGGAGCTGTTTTTT
CASSVVGSVWTGELFF
>TRBD1|15|TRBJ2-7|-|TRBV15
TGTGCCACCAGTAATGACAGGGCCACGGCCTACGAGCAGTACTTC
CATSNDRATAYEQYF
>-|16|TRBJ1-5|once|TRBV7-8
TGTGCCAGCAAACTGACAGGCTCTAATAGCAATCAGCCCCAGCATTTT
CASKLTGSNSNQPQHF
>-|14|TRBJ1-1|-|TRBV19
TGTGCCAGTAAGAGGAACCGCATGAACACTGAAGCTTTCTTT
CASKRNRMNTEAFF
>-|11|TRBJ2-3|-|TRBV12-3/TRBV12-4
TGTGCCAGCAAGCTCACAGATACGCAGTATTTT
CASKLTDTQYF
>-|16|TRBJ1-4|-|TRBV19
TGTGCCAGTAGTGATGACAGAAAAGCAACTAATGAAAAACTGTTTTTT
CASSDDRKATNEKLFF
>-|14|TRBJ2-7|-|TRBV18
TGTGCCAGCTCGCCGGGAAGCGGTACCTACGAGCAGTACTTC
CASSPGSGTYEQYF
>TRBD2|14|TRBJ2-5|-|TRBV29-1
TGCAGCGTTGATCCTGCGGGGGTCCAAGAGACCCAGTACTTC
CSVDPAGVQETQYF
>-|14|TRBJ1-5|-|TRBV4-1
TGCGCCAGCAGCTTACAGGGTCTAGGTCAGCCCCAGCATTTT
CASSLQGLGQPQHF
>-|15|TRBJ1-2|-|TRBV19
TGTGCCAGTAGAGCGAGCTTGGTTTCTAACTATGGCTACACCTTC
CASRASLVSNYGYTF
>-|13|TRBJ2-2|-|TRBV3-1/TRBV3-2
TGTGCCAGCAGCCTTCGCGGCACCGGGGAGCTGTTTTTT
CASSLRGTGELFF
>TRBD1|16|TRBJ1-2|-|TRBV5-6
TGTGCCAGCAGCTGGGCAGGACAGGGGGGAGTGAGAGGCTACACCTTC
CASSWAGQGGVRGYTF
>-|15|TRBJ1-6|once|TRBV11-2
TGTGCCAGCAGCTTAGATAGAGTTCGGAATTCACCCCTCCACTTT
CASSLDRVRNSPLHF
>TRBD1|13|TRBJ1-1|-|TRBV6-5
TGTGCCAGCACCCCTAACAGGGGGCCTGAAGCTTTCTTT
CASTPNRGPEAFF
>-|17|TRBJ2-1|-|TRBV3-1/TRBV3-2
TGTGCCAGCAGCCAAGATGGGGCGGGGTTACCAGGAAATGAGCAGTTCTTC
CASSQDGAGLPGNEQFF
>TRBD1|14|TRBJ2-3|-|TRBV15
TGTGCCACCAGCAGGAGACAGGGGGGGGATACGCAGTATTTT
CATSRRQGGDTQYF
>-|16|TRBJ2-5|once|TRBV7-9
TGTGCCAGCAGCTTAGTGGTGGAGTGGGGCAGAGAGACCCAGTACTTC
CASSLVVEWGRETQYF
>-|13|TRBJ1-1|-|TRBV6-6
TGTGCCAGCGGGGGACACGTGAACACTGAAGCTTTCTTT
CASGGHVNTEAFF
>TRBD1|17|TRBJ2-1|-|TRBV5-1
TGCGCCAGCAGTTTACACCCGGGGACAGGGTTTCGGAATGAGCAGTTCTTC
CASSLHPGTGFRNEQFF
>-|15|TRBJ1-2|-|TRBV9
TGTGCCAGCAGCGTGGGGGGAGGGGCTGGATATGGCTACACCTTC
CASSVGGGAGYGYTF
>-|15|TRBJ1-1|-|TRBV9
TGTGCCAGCAGCGTAGATGTCAGGGAAGGAACTGAAGCTTTCTTT
CASSVDVREGTEAFF
>-|13|TRBJ2-7|-|TRBV11-2
TGTGCCAGCAGCTTAGGACAGACCTACGCGCAGTACTTC
CASSLGQTYAQYF
>-|12|TRBJ1-5|-|TRBV18
TGTGCCAGCTCAGGATGGGAGCAGCCCCAGCATTTT
CASSGWEQPQHF
>-|13|TRBJ1-2|-|TRBV5-1
TGCGCCAGCAGCCAACAGGGAGAACGAGGCTACACCTTC
CASSQQGERGYTF
>-|12|TRBJ1-1|-|TRBV28
TGTGCCTCGGGGAGGGCTTTCACTGAAGCTTTCTTT
CASGRAFTEAFF
>-|15|TRBJ1-3|-|TRBV19
TGTGCCAGTAGTATAGTTGGGACTTCTGGAAACACCATATATTTT
CASSIVGTSGNTIYF
>-|14|TRBJ2-7|once|TRBV18
TGTGCCAGCTCACCATGGGGACTCGGGTACGAGCAGTACTTC
CASSPWGLGYEQYF